The sequence of this T cell receptor (beta chain) was determined in a study of blood T cell repertoires in COVID-19. About the research overall: Nucleic acid was either cDNA or gDNA, and it came from T cells, B-cell-depleted T cells, or PBMCs.

In the authors' methods: Amplification of reference gene primers provided the estimated nucleated cell counts. The protocol was immunoSEQ multiplex PCR, while the TCRdb copy is restricted to in-frame clones and leaves out a portion. The D gene and trimming were derived from the DNA, and the V and J assignments and clone size from that table. The table lists roughly 120,000 clones, around three quarters of them singletons, with 7.6% in the top ten. The germline CDR1 and CDR2 sequences are SGHDT and YYEEEE. V lost 5 bases to trimming and J lost 4 bases, with 9 bases between them. This CDR3 is 13 amino acids long.

The V call is TRBV5-6, the J call TRBJ1-4; no definite D call. This TCR came from a woman aged 55-70 years with acute or convalescent COVID-19. The sequenced material came from peripheral blood. The CDR3 bases are TGTGCCAGCAGTTTACGGGTTAATGAAAAACTGTTTTTT. It encodes CASSLRVNEKLFF.